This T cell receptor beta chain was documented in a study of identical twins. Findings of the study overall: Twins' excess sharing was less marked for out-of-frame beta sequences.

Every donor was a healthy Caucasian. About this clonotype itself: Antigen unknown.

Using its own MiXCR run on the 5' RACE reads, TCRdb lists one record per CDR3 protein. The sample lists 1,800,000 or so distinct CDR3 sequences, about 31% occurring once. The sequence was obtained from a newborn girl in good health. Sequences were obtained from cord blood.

The chain's CDR3 is CSAQRAGADEQYF. The CDR3 DNA reads as TGCAGTGCTCAAAGGGCGGGGGCTGACGAGCAGTACTTC. The chain joins TRBV20-1 to TRBJ2-7, with a tentative D call TRBD2 (7 bases). The V end was cut by 5 bases, the J end by 5 bases, with 16 bases between. Per the germline V gene, CDR1 is DFQATT and CDR2 is SNEGSKA (reference sequence). This CDR3 spans 13 amino acids.